This T cell receptor (beta chain) is drawn from a study of shared clonotypes between healthy human individuals. CDR1 and CDR2 from the germline V gene are SGHRS and YFSETQ. The V gene lost 0 bases and the J gene lost 2 bases, with 8 bases spanning the gap. The CDR3 contains 14 residues. Repertoires were generated with immunoSEQ multiplex PCR, while TCRdb's copy carries only in-frame clones and drops some. The table lists approximately 2,000,000 clones, 92% of them singletons. Healthy and HIV-negative, the adult donors had no recent acute infections or vaccinations. The sequencing sample was made of naive CD4+ T cells from PBMCs. Noted subset: CD45RA+ positively selected. The sequence came from a man younger than 30 in good health. Some clones in this sample may be carry-over from other donors' samples. This rearrangement joins TRBV5-1 to TRBJ1-1, with unresolved D. CDR3 coding DNA: TGCGCCAGCAGCTTGGTGAAGGGAAACACTGAAGCTTTCTTT. It yields the protein CASSLVKGNTEAFF.